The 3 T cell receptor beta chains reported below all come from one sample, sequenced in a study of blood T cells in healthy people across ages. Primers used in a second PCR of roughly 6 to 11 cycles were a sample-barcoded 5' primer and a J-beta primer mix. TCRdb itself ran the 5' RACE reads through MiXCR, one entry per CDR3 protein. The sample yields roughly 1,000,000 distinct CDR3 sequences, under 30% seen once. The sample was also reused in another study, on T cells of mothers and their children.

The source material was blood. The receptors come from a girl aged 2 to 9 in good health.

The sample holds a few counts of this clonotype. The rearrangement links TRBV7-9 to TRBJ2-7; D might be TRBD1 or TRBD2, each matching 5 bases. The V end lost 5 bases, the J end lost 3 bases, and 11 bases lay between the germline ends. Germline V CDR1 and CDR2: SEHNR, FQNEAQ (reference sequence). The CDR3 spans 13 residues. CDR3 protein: CASSHRDHYEQYF. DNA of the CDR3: TGTGCCAGCAGCCATAGGGACCACTACGAGCAGTACTTC.

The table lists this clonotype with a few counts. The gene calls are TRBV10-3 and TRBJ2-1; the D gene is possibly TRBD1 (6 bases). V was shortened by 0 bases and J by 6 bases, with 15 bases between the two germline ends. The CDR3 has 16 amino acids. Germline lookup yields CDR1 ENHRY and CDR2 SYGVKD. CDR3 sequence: CAISESSTQGFNEQFF. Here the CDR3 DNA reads TGTGCCATCAGTGAGTCCTCTACACAGGGATTCAATGAGCAGTTCTTC.

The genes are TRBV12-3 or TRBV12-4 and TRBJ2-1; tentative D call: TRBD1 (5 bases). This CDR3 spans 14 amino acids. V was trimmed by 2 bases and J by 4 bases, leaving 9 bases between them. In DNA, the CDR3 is TGTGCCAGCAGTTTAACTAAGGGGTACAATGAGCAGTTCTTC. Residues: CASSLTKGYNEQFF.